This passage covers 32 T cell receptor beta chains from one sample sequenced in a study of T-cell memory formation after mild COVID-19. TCRdb itself ran the 5' RACE reads through MiXCR, one entry per CDR3 protein. Here the sample spans approximately 340,000 distinct CDR3 sequences, about 16% being singletons. The sample consisted of PBMCs or a T cell subset sorted from them (not recorded which). The receptors stem from a young man who had mild COVID-19 (a few samples of this study predate the infection). Cell type and time point are not known.

The rearrangement links TRBV20-1 to TRBJ1-5, with 7 bases identical to TRBD1. V lost 0 bases, J lost 12 bases, and 5 bases stayed unmatched. The CDR3 totals 12 residues. The germline V gene has CDR1 DFQATT and CDR2 SNEGSKA (reference sequence). DNA of the CDR3: TGCAGTGCTAGAGATCAGCAGGGGGGCCAGCATTTT. This gives the protein CSARDQQGGQHF.

This clonotype was observed a handful of times. V and J are TRBV7-8 and TRBJ2-5, with D unresolved. The CDR3 is made up of 14 amino acids. With 5 bases removed from V and 1 base from J, the gap between germline ends came to 11 bases. Germline CDR1 reads SGHVS; CDR2 reads FQNEAQ. The CDR3 nucleotides are TGTGCCAGCAGCGCACCGGGCCTCCAAGAGACCCAGTACTTC. Translation: CASSAPGLQETQYF.

This clonotype was seen a handful of times. V gene TRBV12-3 or TRBV12-4 combines with J gene TRBJ2-2, with D possibly being TRBD2 (6 bases). CDR3 length: 18 residues. V gave up 5 bases and J gave up 0 bases, with 19 bases separating them. CDR3 nucleotides: TGTGCCAGCAGTCCTGGGGAGGCAGGGTATCCGAACACCGGGGAGCTGTTTTTT. It translates to CASSPGEAGYPNTGELFF.

The chain uses TRBV7-3 and TRBJ1-6; maybe TRBD1 (5 bases). The germline V gene encodes CDR1 SGHTA and CDR2 FQGTGA. The V end was cut by 1 base, the J end by 5 bases, with 9 bases between. This CDR3 has 15 residues. CDR3 coding DNA: TGTGCCAGCAGCTTAAGGGACGGTGATAATTCACCCCTCCACTTT. Translating gives CASSLRDGDNSPLHF. Combining the CDR3 with reference TRBV7-3 and TRBJ1-6 gives the whole variable domain GAGVSQTPSNKVTEKGKYVELRCDPISGHTALYWYRQSLGQGPEFLIYFQGTGAADDSGLPNDRFFAVRPEGSVSTLKIQRTERGDSAVYLCASSLRDGDNSPLHFGNGTRLTVT.

Ten or more counts support this clonotype. CDR3 in DNA: TGTGCCAGCAGCCTACTCCCCCCGGGGGGAATTACAGATACGCAGTATTTT. Protein product: CASSLLPPGGITDTQYF. The chain combines TRBV7-6 with TRBJ2-3, with 7 bases that match TRBD2. Germline assignment: CDR1 SGHVS and CDR2 FNYEAQ. This CDR3 region has 17 residues. V dropped 5 bases and J dropped 3; count of bases not matched to a gene: 14. The variable domain in full, completed from reference TRBV7-6 and TRBJ2-3, reads GAGVSQSPRYKVTKRGQDVALRCDPISGHVSLYWYRQALGQGPEFLTYFNYEAQQDKSGLPNDRFSAERPEGSISTLTIQRTEQRDSAMYRCASSLLPPGGITDTQYFGPGTRLTVL.

The chain joins TRBV6-2 or TRBV6-3 to TRBJ2-2, with D possibly TRBD2 on 7 matching bases. Germline V lookup: CDR1 MNHEY, CDR2 SVGEGT. The CDR3 consists of 15 residues. V lost 8 bases to trimming and J lost 5 bases, with 18 bases between them. Written as DNA, the CDR3 is TGTGCCAGCGGGCAGCCGGGGGGCCGTACCGGGGAGCTGTTTTTT. Translating it yields CASGQPGGRTGELFF.

This clonotype was observed a few times. The V gene is TRBV25-1, the J gene TRBJ2-4; a possible D gene is TRBD1 (7 bases). Germline values: CDR1 MGHDK, CDR2 SYGVNS. Trimming stripped 4 bases from V and 1 base from J, with 14 bases between. There are 16 residues in the CDR3. This CDR3 reads CASSGGGGEAKNIQYF. In nucleotides, the CDR3 is TGTGCCAGCAGTGGAGGAGGGGGCGAGGCCAAAAACATTCAGTACTTC.

This rearrangement joins TRBV7-9 to TRBJ1-5, with 8 bases fitting TRBD1. CDR3 size: 15 residues. V shed 5 bases, J shed 4 bases, and the junction held 7 bases outside the gene matches. Germline V gene data show CDR1 as SEHNR and CDR2 as FQNEAQ (reference sequence). The CDR3 loop is CASSADRGGNQPQHF. CDR3 DNA: TGTGCCAGCAGCGCAGACAGGGGAGGGAATCAGCCCCAGCATTTT.

This clonotype was seen only a few times. V and J are TRBV4-3 and TRBJ2-5; 7 bases align to TRBD1. This CDR3 has 14 residues. Germline values: CDR1 LGHNA, CDR2 YSLEER. Trimming removed 3 bases from V and 2 bases from J; junction bases left unmatched: 3. CDR3 nucleotide sequence: TGCGCCAGCAGCCAGGGACAGCAACAAGAGACCCAGTACTTC. Amino acid sequence: CASSQGQQQETQYF.

This sequence joins TRBV9 and TRBJ2-2; D ambiguous. Germline assignment: CDR1 SGDLS and CDR2 YYNGEE. This CDR3 is built from 14 residues. V was shortened by 3 bases and J by 3 bases, with 9 bases between the two germline ends. The chain's CDR3 is CASSAPYHTGELFF. Here the CDR3 DNA reads TGTGCCAGCAGCGCCCCCTATCACACCGGGGAGCTGTTTTTT.

This chain uses TRBV20-1 with TRBJ2-7, with TRBD1 matching 7 bases. Germline V gene sequence: CDR1 DFQATT, CDR2 SNEGSKA (reference sequence). The CDR3 loop spans 14 amino acids. Losses at the gene ends were 3 bases for V and 7 bases for J; bases not matched to a gene: 12. The CDR3 region is CSASSRTGTEEQYV. CDR3 coding DNA: TGCAGTGCTAGCTCCCGGACCGGGACAGAAGAGCAGTACGTC.

This clonotype appeared a few times. The chain combines TRBV7-9 with TRBJ2-7, with 11 bases aligning to TRBD1. After removal of 0 bases from V and 4 bases from J, the junction contained 5 bases not matched to a gene. The CDR3 totals 16 residues. Germline V gene sequence: CDR1 SEHNR, CDR2 FQNEAQ (reference sequence). The CDR3 coding sequence is TGTGCCAGCAGCTTAGCGTTTGGACAGGGGGCTTACGAGCAGTACTTC. Residues: CASSLAFGQGAYEQYF.

The rearrangement links TRBV12-3 or TRBV12-4 to TRBJ2-1; unclear D gene. Trimming took 3 bases from V and 5 from J, leaving 5 bases between them. The CDR3 sequence is 12 residues long. The CDR3 DNA is TGTGCCAGCAGTTTCTTAAACAATGAGCAGTTCTTC. It is translated as CASSFLNNEQFF.

This clonotype was counted only a few times. CDR3 region: CASSEPVGTANTGELFF. The CDR3, as DNA: TGTGCCAGCAGCGAACCGGTCGGGACAGCCAACACCGGGGAGCTGTTTTTT. The genes are TRBV9 and TRBJ2-2, with 7 bases lining up with TRBD1. With V trimmed by 3 bases and J by 2 bases, 10 bases remained unmatched. Germline assignment: CDR1 SGDLS and CDR2 YYNGEE. The CDR3 runs to 17 residues.

This clonotype turned up a few times. This rearrangement joins TRBV24-1 to TRBJ2-7; D gene unclear. Germline CDR1 is KGHDR and CDR2 is SFDVKD. Trimming took 2 bases from V and 0 from J, leaving 10 bases between them. There are 15 residues in the CDR3. CDR3 in amino acids: CATSDWTASSYEQYF. The CDR3 DNA follows: TGTGCCACCAGTGATTGGACCGCATCCTCCTACGAGCAGTACTTC.

This clonotype has just a few counts. The CDR3 DNA is TGTGCCAGCGAAAGACAGGGCTCCTACAATGAGCAGTTCTTC. Translated, it gives CASERQGSYNEQFF. The chain uses TRBV28 and TRBJ2-1; TRBD1 matches at 7 bases. This CDR3 spans 14 amino acids. Germline V gene data show CDR1 as MDHEN and CDR2 as SYDVKM. J gave up 0 bases and V 8 bases, and 4 bases lay outside the gene matches. The complete variable domain, with remaining parts taken from reference TRBV28 and TRBJ2-1, reads DVKVTQSSRYLVKRTGEKVFLECVQDMDHENMFWYRQDPGLGLRLIYFSYDVKMKEKGDIPEGYSVSREKKERFSLILESASTNQTSMYLCASERQGSYNEQFFGPGTRLTVL.

This clonotype has only a few counts. The V gene is TRBV15, the J gene TRBJ1-2; the D is unclear. Germline loops: CDR1 LNHNV, CDR2 YYDKDF (reference sequence). With 5 bases removed from V and 8 bases from J, the gap between germline ends came to 15 bases. CDR3 length: 13 amino acids. The CDR3 spells CATSSRGQLGYTF. The CDR3 bases are TGTGCCACCAGCTCCAGAGGCCAGTTGGGCTACACCTTC.

This clonotype was counted many times. The gene calls are TRBV7-3 and TRBJ2-3; D tentatively fits TRBD1 or TRBD2 (6 bases each). The CDR3 is 16 amino acids. The V gene's germline CDR1 is SGHTA and CDR2 FQGTGA. V dropped 5 bases and J dropped 4 bases, with 19 bases sitting between them. Here the CDR3 reads CASSPQTRGASDTQYF. The CDR3 region has the DNA TGTGCCAGCAGCCCCCAGACAAGGGGGGCCTCAGATACGCAGTATTTT.

This clonotype was found a few times. The chain uses TRBV7-9 and TRBJ1-4; no reliable D call. Trimming took off 0 bases at V and 0 bases at J, with 8 bases between the two ends. Germline loops: CDR1 SEHNR, CDR2 FQNEAQ (reference sequence). CDR3 length: 16 residues. The DNA of the CDR3 is TGTGCCAGCAGCTTAGCTAACAGTTCAACTAATGAAAAACTGTTTTTT. The encoded protein is CASSLANSSTNEKLFF.

The CDR3 bases are TGTGCCAGCTCACCGAGACAGGGGATCGGCGGCTACACCTTC. Its translation is CASSPRQGIGGYTF. This rearrangement joins TRBV18 to TRBJ1-2, with 8 bases aligning to TRBD1. CDR1 is KGHSH, CDR2 LQKENI, per germline. V lost 3 bases to trimming and J lost 8 bases; unmatched junction nucleotides: 8. The CDR3 consists of 14 residues. Variable domain in full (rest from reference TRBV18 and TRBJ1-2): NAGVMQNPRHLVRRRGQEARLRCSPMKGHSHVYWYRQLPEEGLKFMVYLQKENIIDESGMPKERFSAEFPKEGPSILRIQQVVRGDSAAYFCASSPRQGIGGYTFGSGTRLTVV.

This clonotype was picked up one time. This rearrangement joins TRBV29-1 to TRBJ2-3; 10 positions agree with TRBD2. Germline V lookup: CDR1 SQVTM, CDR2 ANQGSEA. The CDR3 has 13 amino acids. The V gene end was trimmed by 5 bases and the J gene end by 4 bases; junction bases not matched to a gene: 3. The CDR3 loop is CSVSGGVADTQYF. CDR3 nucleotide sequence: TGCAGCGTTAGCGGGGGGGTAGCAGATACGCAGTATTTT.

Only a few counts were recorded for this clonotype. V and J are TRBV7-8 and TRBJ2-5; either TRBD1 or TRBD2 may fit D (6 bases each). The germline V gene has CDR1 SGHVS and CDR2 FQNEAQ. This CDR3 contains 17 residues. The V end lost 3 bases, the J end lost 5 bases, and 22 bases lay between the germline ends. Written as DNA, the CDR3 is TGTGCCAGCAGCTTGGCCCCCCCGGGGGCCTCTGGGGAGACCCAGTACTTC. As protein: CASSLAPPGASGETQYF.

Only one count was recorded for this clonotype. The chain has TRBV7-9 and TRBJ1-4; D might be TRBD1 (5 bases). The CDR3 runs 15 residues. The ends were cut back, 5 bases at V and 3 bases at J, with 13 bases in the middle. Germline loops: CDR1 SEHNR, CDR2 FQNEAQ (reference sequence). The CDR3 is CASSPQGYSNEKLFF. Here the CDR3 DNA reads TGTGCCAGCAGCCCGCAGGGTTACTCTAATGAAAAACTGTTTTTT.

This clonotype was found many times. The chain carries TRBV29-1 and TRBJ2-5, with D possibly matching TRBD2 (6 bases). Germline V lookup: CDR1 SQVTM, CDR2 ANQGSEA. This CDR3 region has 12 residues. Trimming removed 7 bases at V and 1 base at J, with 10 bases between. This chain's CDR3 is CSGGGTQETQYF. The CDR3 DNA reads as TGCAGCGGTGGGGGGACCCAAGAGACCCAGTACTTC.

The gene calls are TRBV4-2 and TRBJ2-1; 7 nucleotides line up with TRBD2. Germline lookup yields CDR1 LGHNA and CDR2 YNFKEQ. V lost 1 base, J lost 0 bases, and 3 bases stayed unmatched. CDR3 length: 16 residues. In DNA, the CDR3 is TGTGCCAGCAGCCAAGCCCGGGACTACTCCTACAATGAGCAGTTCTTC. Amino acids: CASSQARDYSYNEQFF.

The rearrangement links TRBV23-1 to TRBJ2-5, with 11 bases identical to TRBD1. TRBV23-1 is treated as an ORF (open reading frame) with a function not yet certain. The trim removed 6 bases at V and 4 bases at J, leaving 16 bases unmatched. There are 18 residues in the CDR3. The CDR3 region is CASRPPRRTGGSRETQYF. The CDR3 DNA is TGCGCCAGCAGACCGCCACGGCGGACAGGGGGCTCCCGAGAGACCCAGTACTTC.

This sequence joins TRBV7-8 and TRBJ2-1; perhaps D is TRBD1 or TRBD2 (5 bases each). From germline, CDR1 is SGHVS and CDR2 FQNEAQ. The CDR3 length is 15 residues. The V and J ends lost 5 bases and 5 bases respectively, with 16 bases between them. The CDR3 protein is CASSPSLGRDNEQFF. DNA for the CDR3: TGTGCCAGCAGCCCCTCCTTGGGGCGGGACAATGAGCAGTTCTTC.

V gene TRBV5-1 combines with J gene TRBJ2-3; D may be TRBD2 (5 bases). The CDR3 runs to 13 residues. Trimming stripped 2 bases from V and 6 bases from J, with 10 bases between. Germline loops: CDR1 SGHRS, CDR2 YFSETQ. Here the CDR3 reads CASSFGPGDTQYF. In DNA form, the CDR3 reads TGCGCCAGCAGCTTCGGACCGGGGGATACGCAGTATTTT.

The J gene is TRBJ2-2, the V gene TRBV6-2 or TRBV6-3, with D uncertain. The germline V gene encodes CDR1 MNHEY and CDR2 SVGEGT. This CDR3 contains 10 residues. V was shortened by 9 bases and J by 8 bases, with 7 bases between the two germline ends. CDR3 region: CASGRGELFF. The CDR3 bases are TGTGCCAGTGGCAGGGGGGAGCTGTTTTTT.

This clonotype was detected only a few times. This chain uses TRBV7-2 with TRBJ2-5; 9 bases fit TRBD1. The V and J ends lost 0 bases and 3 bases, in that order; junction bases with no gene match: 11. Germline CDR1 SGHTA, CDR2 FQGNSA. The CDR3 is 18 amino acids. CDR3 DNA: TGTGCCAGCAGCTTAGCCAGACCGGGACAGGGTGGGGAAGAGACCCAGTACTTC. Amino acids: CASSLARPGQGGEETQYF.

This clonotype was found many times. The chain couples TRBV7-2 to TRBJ2-1; the D is unclear. The CDR3 loop spans 11 amino acids. V was cut by 3 bases and J by 9 bases, with 6 bases left in between. Germline V gene lookup returns CDR1 SGHTA and CDR2 FQGNSA. CDR3 bases: TGTGCCAGCAGCTTTATGAGTGAGCAGTTCTTC. Protein: CASSFMSEQFF.

This clonotype appeared a few times. The chain links TRBV5-1 to TRBJ2-7; a weak D match, TRBD2 (5 bases). The CDR3 contains 15 residues. In germline, CDR1 is SGHRS, CDR2 YFSETQ. The V gene lost 0 bases and the J gene lost 3 bases, with 13 bases spanning the gap. The DNA for the CDR3 is TGCGCCAGCAGCTTGGAAGCAGGAGGACTCTACGAGCAGTACGTC. Translated: CASSLEAGGLYEQYV.